A selection of T cell receptor beta chains follows, all from one sample in a study of molecular identifiers for immune sequencing clone quantification. TCRdb used MiXCR to reprocess the PCR reads, holding one entry per CDR3 protein. The sample yields approximately 590,000 distinct CDR3 sequences, roughly 27% seen once. The specimen sequenced was naive CD8+ T cells from blood, with Jurkat cell RNA spiked in. The receptors shown here come from a human donor in good health. Some libraries in this study had Jurkat cell RNA spiked in. Both conserved end residues are part of each CDR3. D genes are given only for firm matches. Size tells how often a clone was seen (once, few, many) or the class of an expanded clone, and some rows leave it out.

-,TRBJ1-3,-,TRBV5-6,TGTGCCAGCAGCGGCGCCGGGGCAGGGACCGGCACCATATATTTT,CASSGAGAGTGTIYF
-,TRBJ1-3,-,TRBV15,TGTGCCACCAGCACGGCGGAAACTGGAAACCCCATATATTTT,CATSTAETGNPIYF
many,TRBJ1-1,-,TRBV4-3,TGCGCCAGCAGCCAATGGAGAAACACTGAAGCTTTCTTT,CASSQWRNTEAFF
many,TRBJ2-7,TRBD1,TRBV25-1,TGTGCCAGCGTCGGGACAGGGACGTACGAGCAGTACTTC,CASVGTGTYEQYF
-,TRBJ1-1,TRBD1,TRBV25-1,TGTGCATGCAGGGAGGGACAGGGCACTGAAGCTTTCTTT,CACREGQGTEAFF
-,TRBJ2-3,TRBD2,TRBV3-1,TGTGCCAGCAGCCAATTCCGTACGACTAGCGGGGGGGCCGTTACAGATACGCAGTATTTT,CASSQFRTTSGGAVTDTQYF
many,TRBJ1-1,-,TRBV2,TGTGCCAGCAGTCGTGATTATGGTATAACTGAAGCTTTCTTT,CASSRDYGITEAFF
many,TRBJ2-7,-,TRBV2,TGTGCCAGCAGTGAAAGTCGAGTCTCCTACGAGCAGTACTTC,CASSESRVSYEQYF
few,TRBJ2-7,-,TRBV27,TGTGCCAGCAGCCCCCTGGGGACATTAAGTTCTTACGAGCAGTACTTC,CASSPLGTLSSYEQYF
-,TRBJ2-2,-,TRBV7-2,TGTGCCAGCAGCTTAGCGCCTAACCCCGGGGAGCTGTTTTTT,CASSLAPNPGELFF
few,TRBJ1-2,-,TRBV14,TGTGCCAGCAGCCAAGCGGGTCCGGGCGGCTATGGCTACACCTTC,CASSQAGPGGYGYTF
-,TRBJ2-7,-,TRBV3-1,TGTGCCAGCAGCCAAGGTTTTTCTGGGATAACCTACGAGCAGTACTTC,CASSQGFSGITYEQYF
-,TRBJ2-7,TRBD1,TRBV20-1,TGCAGTGCTAGAGATAATTCACCGGGGACAGACTACGAGCAGTACTTC,CSARDNSPGTDYEQYF
few,TRBJ2-7,-,TRBV7-9,TGTGCCAGCAGCTTAGGACAGATTCTACCCGAGCAGTACTTC,CASSLGQILPEQYF
many,TRBJ1-4,-,TRBV5-1,TGCGCCAGCCTATCGGCCGCAACTAATGAAAAACTGTTTTTT,CASLSAATNEKLFF
few,TRBJ1-5,TRBD1,TRBV5-3,TGTGCCAGCAGCTCCGGACAGGGAAGGCCAGGCAATCAGCCCCAGCATTTT,CASSSGQGRPGNQPQHF
many,TRBJ1-2,-,TRBV18,TGTGCCAGCTCACCAGCCGCAGCAAATAACTATGGCTACACCTTC,CASSPAAANNYGYTF
-,TRBJ2-1,-,TRBV5-6,TGTGCCAGCAGCCCCAGCACCCAATACAATGAGCAGTTCTTC,CASSPSTQYNEQFF
few,TRBJ2-7,-,TRBV14,TGTGCCAGCAGCCATGCCCAAAGGGAGCCATATTCCTCCTACGAGCAGTACTTC,CASSHAQREPYSSYEQYF
few,TRBJ1-6,-,TRBV15,TGTGCCACCAGGGATGGACGTCCAAATTCACCCCTCCACTTT,CATRDGRPNSPLHF